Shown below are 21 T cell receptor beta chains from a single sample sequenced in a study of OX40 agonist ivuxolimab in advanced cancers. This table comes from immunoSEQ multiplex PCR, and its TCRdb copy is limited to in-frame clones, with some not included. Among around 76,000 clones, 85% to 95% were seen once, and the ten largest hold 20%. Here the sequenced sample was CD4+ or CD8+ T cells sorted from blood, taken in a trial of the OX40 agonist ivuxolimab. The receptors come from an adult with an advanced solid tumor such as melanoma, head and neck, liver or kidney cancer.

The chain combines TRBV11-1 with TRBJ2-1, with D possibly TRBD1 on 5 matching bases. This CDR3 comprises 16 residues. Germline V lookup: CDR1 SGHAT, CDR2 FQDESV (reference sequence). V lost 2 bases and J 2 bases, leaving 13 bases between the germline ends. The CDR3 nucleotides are TGTGCCAGCAGCTTACGACGGACAATTGCCTACAATGAGCAGTTCTTC. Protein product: CASSLRRTIAYNEQFF. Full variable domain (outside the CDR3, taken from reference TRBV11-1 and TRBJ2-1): EAEVAQSPRYKITEKSQAVAFWCDPISGHATLYWYRQILGQGPELLVQFQDESVVDDSQLPKDRFSAERLKGVDSTLKIQPAELGDSAMYLCASSLRRTIAYNEQFFGPGTRLTVL.

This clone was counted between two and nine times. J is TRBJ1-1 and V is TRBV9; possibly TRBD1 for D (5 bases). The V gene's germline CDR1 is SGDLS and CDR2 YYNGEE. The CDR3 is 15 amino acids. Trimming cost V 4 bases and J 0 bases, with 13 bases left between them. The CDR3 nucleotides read TGTGCCAGCAGCCTCTCCGGAGGGGTGAACACTGAAGCTTTCTTT. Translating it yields CASSLSGGVNTEAFF.

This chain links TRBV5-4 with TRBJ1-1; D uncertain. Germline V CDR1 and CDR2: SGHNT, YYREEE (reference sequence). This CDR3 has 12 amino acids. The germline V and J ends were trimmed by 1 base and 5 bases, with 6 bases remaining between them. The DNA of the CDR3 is TGTGCCAGCAGCTTGAGTGGGACTGAAGCTTTCTTT. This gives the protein CASSLSGTEAFF.

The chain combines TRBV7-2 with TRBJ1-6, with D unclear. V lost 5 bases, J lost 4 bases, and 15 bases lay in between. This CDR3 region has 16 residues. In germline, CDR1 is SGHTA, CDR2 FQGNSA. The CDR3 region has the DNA TGTGCCAGCAGCGCCATAATGGCAGATTATAATTCACCCCTCCACTTT. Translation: CASSAIMADYNSPLHF.

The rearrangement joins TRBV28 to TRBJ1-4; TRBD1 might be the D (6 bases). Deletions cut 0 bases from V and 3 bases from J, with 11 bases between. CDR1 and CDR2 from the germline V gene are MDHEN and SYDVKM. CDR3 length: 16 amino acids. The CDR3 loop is CASSLWAGEANEKLFF. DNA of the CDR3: TGTGCCAGCAGTTTATGGGCAGGGGAGGCTAATGAAAAACTGTTTTTT.

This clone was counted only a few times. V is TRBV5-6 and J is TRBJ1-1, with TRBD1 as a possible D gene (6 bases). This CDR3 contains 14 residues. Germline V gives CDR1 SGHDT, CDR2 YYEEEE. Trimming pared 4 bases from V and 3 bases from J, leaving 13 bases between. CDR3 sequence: CASSPRTADTEAFF. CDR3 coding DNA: TGTGCCAGCAGCCCGAGGACAGCAGACACTGAAGCTTTCTTT.

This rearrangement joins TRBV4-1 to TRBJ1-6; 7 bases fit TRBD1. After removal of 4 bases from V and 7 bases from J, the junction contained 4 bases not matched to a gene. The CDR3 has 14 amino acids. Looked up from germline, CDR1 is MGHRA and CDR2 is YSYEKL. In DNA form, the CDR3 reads TGCGCCAGCAGCCCAGGGGGAGGGAATTCACCCCTCCACTTT. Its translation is CASSPGGGNSPLHF.

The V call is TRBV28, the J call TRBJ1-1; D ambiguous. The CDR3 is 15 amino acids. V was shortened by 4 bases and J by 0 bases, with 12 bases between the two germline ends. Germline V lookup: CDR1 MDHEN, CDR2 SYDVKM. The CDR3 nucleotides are TGTGCCAGCAGTTCACTCCCACTTATGAACACTGAAGCTTTCTTT. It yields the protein CASSSLPLMNTEAFF.

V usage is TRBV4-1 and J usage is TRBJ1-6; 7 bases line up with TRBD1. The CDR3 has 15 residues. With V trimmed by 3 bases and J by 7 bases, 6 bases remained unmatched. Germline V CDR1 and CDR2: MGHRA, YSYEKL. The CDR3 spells CASSQATGNNSPLHF. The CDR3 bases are TGCGCCAGCAGCCAGGCGACAGGGAACAATTCACCCCTCCACTTT.

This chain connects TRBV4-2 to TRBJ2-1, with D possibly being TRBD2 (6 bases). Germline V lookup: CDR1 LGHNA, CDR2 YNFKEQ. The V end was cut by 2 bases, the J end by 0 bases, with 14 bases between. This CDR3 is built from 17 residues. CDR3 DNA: TGTGCCAGCAGCCAAATCGCCGTCGGGAGCTCCTACAATGAGCAGTTCTTC. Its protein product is CASSQIAVGSSYNEQFF.

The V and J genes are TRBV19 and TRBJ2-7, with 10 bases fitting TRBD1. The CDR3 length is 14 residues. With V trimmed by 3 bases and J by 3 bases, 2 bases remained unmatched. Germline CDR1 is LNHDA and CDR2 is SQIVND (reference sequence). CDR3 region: CASSIGTGDYEQYF. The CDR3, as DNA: TGTGCCAGTAGTATCGGGACAGGGGACTACGAGCAGTACTTC.

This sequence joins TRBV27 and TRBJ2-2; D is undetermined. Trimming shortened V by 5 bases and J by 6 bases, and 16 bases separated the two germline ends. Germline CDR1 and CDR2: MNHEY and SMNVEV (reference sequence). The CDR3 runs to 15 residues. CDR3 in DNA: TGTGCCAGCAGTACCCCGACTGGGCGGCCCGGGGAGCTGTTTTTT. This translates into CASSTPTGRPGELFF.

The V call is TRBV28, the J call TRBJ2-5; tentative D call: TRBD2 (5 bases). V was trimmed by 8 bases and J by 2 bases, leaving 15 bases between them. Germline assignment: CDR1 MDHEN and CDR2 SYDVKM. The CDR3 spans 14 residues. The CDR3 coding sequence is TGTGCCAGCGATGGGGAGCGGAAACAAGAGACCCAGTACTTC. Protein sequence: CASDGERKQETQYF.

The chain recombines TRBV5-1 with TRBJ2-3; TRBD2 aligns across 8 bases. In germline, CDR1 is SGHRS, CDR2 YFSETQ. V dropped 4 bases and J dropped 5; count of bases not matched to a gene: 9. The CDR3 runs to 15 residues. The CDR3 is CASSHSGAPLDTQYF. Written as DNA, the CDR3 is TGCGCCAGCAGCCATAGCGGGGCGCCTTTAGATACGCAGTATTTT.

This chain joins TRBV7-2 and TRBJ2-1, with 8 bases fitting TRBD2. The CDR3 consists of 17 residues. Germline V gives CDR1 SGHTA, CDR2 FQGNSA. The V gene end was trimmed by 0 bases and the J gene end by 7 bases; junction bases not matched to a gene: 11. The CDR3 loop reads CASSLALWTGGSNEQFF. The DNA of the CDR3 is TGTGCCAGCAGCTTAGCGCTTTGGACGGGGGGGTCAAATGAGCAGTTCTTC.

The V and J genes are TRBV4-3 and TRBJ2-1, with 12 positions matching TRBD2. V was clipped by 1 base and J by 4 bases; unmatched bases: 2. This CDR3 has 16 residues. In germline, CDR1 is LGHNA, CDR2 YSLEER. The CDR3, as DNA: TGCGCCAGCAGCCAAGGGACTAGCGGGGAGTACAATGAGCAGTTCTTC. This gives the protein CASSQGTSGEYNEQFF.

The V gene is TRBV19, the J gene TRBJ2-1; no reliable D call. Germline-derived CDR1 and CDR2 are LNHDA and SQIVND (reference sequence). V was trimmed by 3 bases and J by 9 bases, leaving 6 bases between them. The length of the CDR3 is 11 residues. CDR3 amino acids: CASSIAGEQFF. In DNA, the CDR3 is TGTGCCAGTAGTATTGCAGGTGAGCAGTTCTTC.

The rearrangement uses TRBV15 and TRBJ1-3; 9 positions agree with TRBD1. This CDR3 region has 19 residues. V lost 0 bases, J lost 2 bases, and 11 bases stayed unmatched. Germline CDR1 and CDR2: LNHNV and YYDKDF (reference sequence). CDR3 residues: CATSRDSQGQGFPGNTIYF. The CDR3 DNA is TGTGCCACCAGCAGAGATTCCCAGGGACAGGGCTTCCCTGGAAACACCATATATTTT.

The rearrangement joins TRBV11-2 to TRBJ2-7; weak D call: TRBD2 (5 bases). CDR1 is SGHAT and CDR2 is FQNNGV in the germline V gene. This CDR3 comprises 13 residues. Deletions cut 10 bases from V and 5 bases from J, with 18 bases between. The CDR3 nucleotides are TGTGCCACCGAGGGTCAAGGTAGGCACGAGCAGTACTTC. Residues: CATEGQGRHEQYF.

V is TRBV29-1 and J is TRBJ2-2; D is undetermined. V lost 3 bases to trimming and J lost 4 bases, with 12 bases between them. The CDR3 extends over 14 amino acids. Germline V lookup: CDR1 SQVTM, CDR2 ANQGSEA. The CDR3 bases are TGCAGCGTTGAGGGCCCTAGAGGCACCGGGGAGCTGTTTTTT. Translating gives CSVEGPRGTGELFF.

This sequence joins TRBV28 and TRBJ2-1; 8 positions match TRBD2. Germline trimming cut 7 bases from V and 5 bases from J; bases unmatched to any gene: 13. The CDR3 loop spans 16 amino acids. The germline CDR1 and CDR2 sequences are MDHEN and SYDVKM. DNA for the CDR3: TGTGCCAGCACCTATTGGGAAGCGGGAGCCAACAATGAGCAGTTCTTC. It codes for CASTYWEAGANNEQFF.